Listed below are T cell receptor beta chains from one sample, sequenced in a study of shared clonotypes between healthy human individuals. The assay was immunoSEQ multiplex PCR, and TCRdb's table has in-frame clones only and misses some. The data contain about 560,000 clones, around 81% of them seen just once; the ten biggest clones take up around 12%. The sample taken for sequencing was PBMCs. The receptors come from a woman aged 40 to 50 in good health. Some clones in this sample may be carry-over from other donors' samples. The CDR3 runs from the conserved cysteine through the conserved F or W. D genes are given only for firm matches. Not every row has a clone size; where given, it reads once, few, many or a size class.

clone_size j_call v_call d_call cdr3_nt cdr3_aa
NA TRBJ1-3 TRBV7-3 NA TGTGCCAGCAGCCCGGGTCCGGGAAACACCATATATTTT CASSPGPGNTIYF
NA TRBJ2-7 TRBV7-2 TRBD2 TGTGCCAGCAGCTCGCGACTAGCGGGAGTCTCCTACGAGCAGTACTTC CASSSRLAGVSYEQYF
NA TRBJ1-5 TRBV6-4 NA TGTGCCAGCAGTGTTGAGGGGAATCAGCCCCAGCATTTT CASSVEGNQPQHF
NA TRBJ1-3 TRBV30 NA TGTGCCTGGGCTCGCGGACTCTCTGGAAACACCATATATTTT CAWARGLSGNTIYF
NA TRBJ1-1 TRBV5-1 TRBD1 TGCGCCAGCAGCTCCTTTGGGGGACAGGGATACGAGAACACTGAAGCTTTCTTT CASSSFGGQGYENTEAFF
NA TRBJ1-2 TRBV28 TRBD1 TGTGCCAGCAGTTTCCAGGGGGCGGCGTGGGGCTACACCTTC CASSFQGAAWGYTF
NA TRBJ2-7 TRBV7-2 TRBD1 TGTGCCAGCAGCTCAGACAGGGTGGGCGAGCAGTACTTC CASSSDRVGEQYF
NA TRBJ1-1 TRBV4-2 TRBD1 TGTGCCAGCAGCCAAGACCCGACAGGGAGCACTGAAGCTTTCTTT CASSQDPTGSTEAFF
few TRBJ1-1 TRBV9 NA TGTGCCAGCAGCCTTATCGAAGGTAACACTGAAGCTTTCTTT CASSLIEGNTEAFF
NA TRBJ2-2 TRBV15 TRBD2 TGTGCCACCAGCACGGGACTAGCGGGAACGTTAGGCACCGGGGAGCTGTTTTTT CATSTGLAGTLGTGELFF
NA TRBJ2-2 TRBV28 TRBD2 TGTGCCAGCAGGATAGCGGGAGTGGACGGGGAGCTGTTTTTT CASRIAGVDGELFF
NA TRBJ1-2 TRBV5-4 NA TGTGCCAGCAGCTTGTGGGCAGCATCCTATGGCTACACCTTC CASSLWAASYGYTF
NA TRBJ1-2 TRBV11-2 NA TGTGCCAGCAGCTCTGAGAACTATGGCTACACCTTC CASSSENYGYTF
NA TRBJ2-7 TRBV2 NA TGTGCCAGCAGTGATAGGCTAGCGAGGACCTACGAGCAGTACTTC CASSDRLARTYEQYF
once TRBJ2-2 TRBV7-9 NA TGTGCCAGCAGCTTAGTACTCGGGCCCGGGGAGCTGTTTTTT CASSLVLGPGELFF
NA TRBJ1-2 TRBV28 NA TGTGCCAGCAGTTTCGGGGGTAGAGGCTATGGCTACACCTTC CASSFGGRGYGYTF
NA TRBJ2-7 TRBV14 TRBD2 TGTGCCAGCAGCCAAGCCTCTAGCGGGATGTACGAGCAGTACTTC CASSQASSGMYEQYF
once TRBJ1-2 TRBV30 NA TGTGCCTGGAGTGTAGGCAACGCTAACTATGGCTACACCTTC CAWSVGNANYGYTF
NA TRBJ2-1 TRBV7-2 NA TGTGCCAGCAGCTGGGGGGTTATGGGTGAGCAGTTCTTC CASSWGVMGEQFF
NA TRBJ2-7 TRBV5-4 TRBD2 TGTGCCAGCAGCTTGGCGGTAGCGGGAGACAACGAGCAGTACTTC CASSLAVAGDNEQYF
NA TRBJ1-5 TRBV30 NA TGTGCCTGGACTTCGGTATGGAATCAGCCCCAGCATTTT CAWTSVWNQPQHF
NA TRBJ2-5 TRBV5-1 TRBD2 TGCGCCAGCAGCTTGGCCAGCGGGATTGGGGAGACCCAGTACTTC CASSLASGIGETQYF
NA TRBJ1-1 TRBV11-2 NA TGTGCCAGCAGCCCGGGGGGTGCCGCTTTCTTT CASSPGGAAFF
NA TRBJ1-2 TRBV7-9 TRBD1 TGTGCCAGCAGCGGTGGGACAGGGTACAACTATGGCTACACCTTC CASSGGTGYNYGYTF
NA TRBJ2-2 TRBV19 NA TGTGCCAGTAGTAGAAGGCGCGGAGCGAACACCGGGGAGCTGTTTTTT CASSRRRGANTGELFF
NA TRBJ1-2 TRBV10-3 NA TGTGCCATCAGTGAGCTTCCAGGGGAGGGCTATGGCTACACCTTC CAISELPGEGYGYTF
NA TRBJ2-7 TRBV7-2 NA TGTGCCAGCAGCCTGGGACGGGCCTACGAGCAGTACTTC CASSLGRAYEQYF
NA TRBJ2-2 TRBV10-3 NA TGTGCCATACGGGACCAGTACACCGGGGAGCTGTTTTTT CAIRDQYTGELFF
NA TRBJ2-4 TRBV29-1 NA TGCAGCGTTGAAATTGGGGCCAAAAACATTCAGTACTTC CSVEIGAKNIQYF
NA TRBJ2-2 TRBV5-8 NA TGTGCCAGCGGAAAGGGCCCCTCCGGGGAGCTGTTTTTT CASGKGPSGELFF
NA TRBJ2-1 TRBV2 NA TGTGCCAGCAGTCTAGGAGGGTACCCCTACAATGAGCAGTTCTTC CASSLGGYPYNEQFF
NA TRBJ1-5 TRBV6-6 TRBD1 TGTGCCAGCAGCCTGGGACAGGCGGCCCAGCATTTT CASSLGQAAQHF
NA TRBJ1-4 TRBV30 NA TGTGCCTGGACCAAACAGGGAGGTGGTGAAAAACTGTTTTTT CAWTKQGGGEKLFF
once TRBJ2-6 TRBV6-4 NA TGTGCCAGCAGCCCTAGCTTCGGGGCCAACGTCCTGACTTTC CASSPSFGANVLTF
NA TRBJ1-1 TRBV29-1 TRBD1 TGCAGCGTTAAAACAGGGGAAGCTGAAGCTTTCTTT CSVKTGEAEAFF
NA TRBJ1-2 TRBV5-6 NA TGTGCCAGCAAAGGGGAGAACTATGGCTACACCTTC CASKGENYGYTF
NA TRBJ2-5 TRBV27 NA TGTGCCAGCAGTTTAACGACGGGACAAGAGACCCAGTACTTC CASSLTTGQETQYF
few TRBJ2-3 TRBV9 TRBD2 TGTGCCAGCAGCGTAGGGCTAGCGGGAGTATTCGGCACAGATACGCAGTATTTT CASSVGLAGVFGTDTQYF
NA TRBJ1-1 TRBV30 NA TGTGCCTGGGACTGGAACATTAACACTGAAGCTCTCTTT CAWDWNINTEALF
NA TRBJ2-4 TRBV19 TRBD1 TGTGCCAGTAGTATAGGCGGGACAGGGAACATTCAGTACTTC CASSIGGTGNIQYF
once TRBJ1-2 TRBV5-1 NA TGCGCCAGCAGCTTGGACAGTAATTATGGCTACACCTTC CASSLDSNYGYTF
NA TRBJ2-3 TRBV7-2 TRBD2 TGTGCCAGCAGTCGGACTAGCGGGAGGGCAGATACGCAGTATTTT CASSRTSGRADTQYF
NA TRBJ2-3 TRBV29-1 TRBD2 TGCAGCGACAGGACTAGCGGGACAGATACGCAGTATTTT CSDRTSGTDTQYF
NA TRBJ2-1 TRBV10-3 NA TGTGCCGTTCACCGGGGTGACAATGAGCAGTTCTTC CAVHRGDNEQFF
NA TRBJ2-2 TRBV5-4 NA TGTGCCAGCAGCTTCGGGGGAGCTGCGAACACCGGGGAGCTGTTTTTT CASSFGGAANTGELFF
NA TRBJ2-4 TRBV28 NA TGTGCCAGCAGAACGGGACTTACTCTAGCCAAAAACATTCAGTACTTC CASRTGLTLAKNIQYF
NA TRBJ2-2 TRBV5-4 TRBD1 TGTGCCAGCAGCCCTGGGACAGGGCGGGACACCGGGGAGCTGTTTTTT CASSPGTGRDTGELFF
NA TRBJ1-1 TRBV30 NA TGTGCCTGGAGTGTTGACAGGAACACTGAAGCTTTCTTT CAWSVDRNTEAFF
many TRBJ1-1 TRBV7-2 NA TGTGCCAGCAGCTCCTATGGGCCGAGGACTGAAGCTTTCTTT CASSSYGPRTEAFF
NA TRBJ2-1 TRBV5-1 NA TGCGCCAGCAGCTGGGACTCCTACAATGAGCAGTTCTTC CASSWDSYNEQFF
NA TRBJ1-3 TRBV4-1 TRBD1 TGCGCCAGCAGCCTCCGACAGGGGGCTGGAAACACCATATATTTT CASSLRQGAGNTIYF
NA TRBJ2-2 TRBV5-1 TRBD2 TGCGCCAGCAGCTTGAATCTAGCGGGAGGGTATAACACCGGGGAGCTGTTTTTT CASSLNLAGGYNTGELFF
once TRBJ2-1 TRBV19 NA TGTGCCAGTAGTAAGGCTCCTTCACCGGGGCAGTTCTTC CASSKAPSPGQFF
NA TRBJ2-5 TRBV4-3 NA TGCGCCAGCAGCCAAGACTTTGGTCAGGAAGAGACCCAGTACTTC CASSQDFGQEETQYF